This TCR beta chain came from a study of Ad26.COV2.S vaccination and SARS-CoV-2 variants. Study overall: The Ad26.COV2.S arm of the COV1001 trial was where the donor was placed.

Data came from immunoSEQ multiplex PCR; TCRdb stores just in-frame clones and leaves some out. This table holds 350,000 to 500,000 clones, 90% found once. This clone was found once. As yet, its antigen is unknown. Regarding treatment: 15 to 20 received Ad26.COV2.S at low or high dose, single or two shots; about 5 received placebo; per-sample allocation not given. Each sample was drawn 63 days after the first injection (of vaccine or placebo). This CDR3 comprises 14 residues. Germline V CDR1 and CDR2: MNHEY, SVGAGI. Deletions cut 6 bases from V and 7 bases from J, with 13 bases between. Study-level points and caveats: Substantial breadth in spike-specific CD8+ and CD4+ T cell responses was reportedly seen after vaccination. Vaccine and placebo recipients had comparable breadth of non-spike TCRs.

This material consisted of peripheral blood, taken in a trial of Ad26.COV2.S vaccine versus placebo. The V gene is TRBV6-5, the J gene TRBJ1-6; no firm D call. The clonotype was recovered from a person aged 18-60 years who received the Ad26.COV2.S COVID-19 vaccine or a placebo. The CDR3, as DNA: TGTGCCAGCAGCCCGAGACTGCGAAATTCACCCCTCCACTTT. Its translation is CASSPRLRNSPLHF.